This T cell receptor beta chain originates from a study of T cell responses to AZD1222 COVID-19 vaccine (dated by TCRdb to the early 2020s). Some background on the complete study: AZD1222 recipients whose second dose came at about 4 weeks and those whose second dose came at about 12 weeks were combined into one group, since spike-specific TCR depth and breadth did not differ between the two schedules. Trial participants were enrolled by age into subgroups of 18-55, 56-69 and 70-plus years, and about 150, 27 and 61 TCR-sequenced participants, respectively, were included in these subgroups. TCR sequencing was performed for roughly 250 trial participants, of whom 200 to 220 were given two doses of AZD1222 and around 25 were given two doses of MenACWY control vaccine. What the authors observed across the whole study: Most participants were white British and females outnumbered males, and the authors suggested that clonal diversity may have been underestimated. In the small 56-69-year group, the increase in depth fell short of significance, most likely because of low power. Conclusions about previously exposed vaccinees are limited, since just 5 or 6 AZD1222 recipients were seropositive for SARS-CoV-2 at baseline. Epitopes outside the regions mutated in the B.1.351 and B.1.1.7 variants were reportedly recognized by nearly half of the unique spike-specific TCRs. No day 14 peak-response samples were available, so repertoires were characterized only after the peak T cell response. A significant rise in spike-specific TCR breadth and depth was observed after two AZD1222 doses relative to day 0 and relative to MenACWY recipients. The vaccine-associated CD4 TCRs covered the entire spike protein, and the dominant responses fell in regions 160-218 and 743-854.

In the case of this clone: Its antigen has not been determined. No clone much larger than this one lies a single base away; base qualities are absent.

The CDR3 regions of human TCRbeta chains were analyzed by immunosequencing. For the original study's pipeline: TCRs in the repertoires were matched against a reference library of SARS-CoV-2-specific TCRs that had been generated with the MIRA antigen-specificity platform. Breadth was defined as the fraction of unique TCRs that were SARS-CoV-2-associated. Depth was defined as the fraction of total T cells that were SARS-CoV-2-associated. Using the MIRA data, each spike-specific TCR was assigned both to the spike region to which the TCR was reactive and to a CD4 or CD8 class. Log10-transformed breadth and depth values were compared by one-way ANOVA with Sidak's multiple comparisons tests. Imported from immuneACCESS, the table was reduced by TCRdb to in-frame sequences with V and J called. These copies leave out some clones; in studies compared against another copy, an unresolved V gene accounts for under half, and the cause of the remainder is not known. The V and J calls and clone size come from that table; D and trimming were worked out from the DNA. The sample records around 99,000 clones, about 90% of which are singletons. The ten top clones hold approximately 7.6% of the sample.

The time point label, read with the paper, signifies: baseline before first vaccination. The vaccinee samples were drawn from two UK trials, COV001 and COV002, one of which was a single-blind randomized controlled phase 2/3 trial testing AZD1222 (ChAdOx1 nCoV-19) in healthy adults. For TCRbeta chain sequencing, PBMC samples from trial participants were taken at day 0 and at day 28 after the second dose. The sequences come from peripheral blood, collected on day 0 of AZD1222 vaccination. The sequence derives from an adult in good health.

In nucleotides, the sequence is TGTGCCACCAGCGAGGGACAGGGCTACGAGCAGTACTTC. Translated, it gives CATSEGQGYEQYF. The chain is assembled from TRBV15 and TRBJ2-7, and 9 junction bases match TRBD1. The CDR3, from cysteine to phenylalanine, totals 13 residues. Just CDR3 DNA is preserved here, 39 bases in frame from base 1. V loses 5 bases at its end and J loses 3 bases; junction bases beyond the gene matches: 2. The germline V gene (reference sequence) supplies CDR1 LNHNV and CDR2 YYDKDF. Where the CDR3 stops, the reference TRBV15 and TRBJ2-7 genes take over; the full variable domain is DAMVIQNPRYQVTQFGKPVTLSCSQTLNHNVMYWYQQKSSQAPKLLFHYYDKDFNNEADTPDNFQSRRPNTSFCFLDIRSPGLGDTAMYLCATSEGQGYEQYFGPGTRLTVT.